Here is one TCR beta chain with its context. This receptor's antigen is unknown. Within one base of it there is no much larger clone, and no base qualities were kept. The data are from a study of control samples from healthy donors and cancer patients (dated by TCRdb to 2020 to 2022). The library was built by means of the immunoSEQ multiplex PCR assay. The immuneACCESS repertoire file appears here via TCRdb, limited to in-frame rearrangements. These files lack a portion of the clones; in checked studies, under half of the deficit traces to unresolved V genes, and the cause of the others is not known. Here the sample has 110,000 or so clones; 80% to 90% occur a single time. Roughly 15% of the sample is in the top ten clones. Between the V and J ends, shortened by 4 bases and 3 bases respectively, the junction contains 14 bases. In the germline V gene, CDR1 corresponds to SGDLS and CDR2 to YYNGEE. The CDR3 starts with the cysteine, ends with the phenylalanine, and has 15 residues. Kept here is only the CDR3 DNA, which spans 45 bases and is read in frame from base 1.

This sequence was found in a woman aged 45-60 years in good health. Sequencing was performed on blood. This chain joins TRBV9 to TRBJ2-1; TRBD2 could be the D gene, as 7 bases match. The DNA is as follows: TGTGCCAGCAGCCCCCGAGGGGGGGGCTACAATGAGCAGTTCTTC. Its product reads: CASSPRGGGYNEQFF.